The clone carrying this TCR beta chain was detected only once. This sample was taken from a study of PD-1 blockade in mismatch repair-deficient tumors. Study-level information: All were previously treated, progressing patients with over 9 mismatch repair-deficient cancer types.

TCR sequencing covered a few patients who responded to pembrolizumab. Sequencing was performed with immunoSEQ multiplex PCR; in TCRdb, only in-frame clones are kept and a portion is missing. This sample carries 77,000 or so clones, 65% to 85% of them seen once, and the ten largest clones take roughly 6%. V was clipped by 2 bases and J by 3 bases, with 11 bases between them. Looked up from germline, CDR1 is SGHTA and CDR2 is FQGNSA. The CDR3 length is 15 residues. The specimen was peripheral blood, collected 44 weeks after starting pembrolizumab. The rearrangement links TRBV7-2 to TRBJ1-5; D remains unclear. This receptor was taken from an adult with mismatch repair-deficient cancer. CDR3 protein: CASSLTAALNQPQHF. CDR3 sequence (DNA): TGTGCCAGCAGCTTAACGGCAGCTCTCAATCAGCCCCAGCATTTT.